This T cell receptor beta chain was documented in a study of control samples from healthy donors and cancer patients. The CDR3 covers 19 residues. The germline gives CDR1 MGHRA, CDR2 YSYEKL. The trim removed 0 bases at V and 6 bases at J, leaving 17 bases unmatched. The data were produced by immunoSEQ multiplex PCR, yet TCRdb's version contains in-frame clones alone and is incomplete. This table holds roughly 47,000 clones, roughly 86% found once. This clonotype originated in a woman aged 60-75 years with lung cancer. The chain uses TRBV4-1 and TRBJ2-7; 10 nucleotides agree with TRBD2. The source material was PBMCs. The CDR3 is CASSQDRSRLAGVGAEQYF. As DNA, the CDR3 is TGCGCCAGCAGCCAAGATCGGTCGCGTCTAGCGGGAGTAGGGGCCGAGCAGTACTTC.